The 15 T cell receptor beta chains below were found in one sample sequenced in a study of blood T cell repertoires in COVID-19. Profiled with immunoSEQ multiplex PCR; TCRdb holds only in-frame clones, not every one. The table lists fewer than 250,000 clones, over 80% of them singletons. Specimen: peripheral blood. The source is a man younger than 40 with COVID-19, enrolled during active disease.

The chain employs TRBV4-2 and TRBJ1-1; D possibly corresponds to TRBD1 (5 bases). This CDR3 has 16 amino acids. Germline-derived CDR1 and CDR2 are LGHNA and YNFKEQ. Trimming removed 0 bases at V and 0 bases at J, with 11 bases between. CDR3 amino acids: CASSQDAGRMNTEAFF. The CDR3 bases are TGTGCCAGCAGCCAAGACGCAGGGCGAATGAACACTGAAGCTTTCTTT.

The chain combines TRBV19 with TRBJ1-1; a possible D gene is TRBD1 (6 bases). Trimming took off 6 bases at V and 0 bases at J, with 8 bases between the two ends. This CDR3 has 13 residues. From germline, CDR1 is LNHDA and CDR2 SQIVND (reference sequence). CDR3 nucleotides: TGTGCCAGTAGCGGGGGGCTGAACACTGAAGCTTTCTTT. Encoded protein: CASSGGLNTEAFF. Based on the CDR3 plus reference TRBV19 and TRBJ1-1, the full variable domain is DGGITQSPKYLFRKEGQNVTLSCEQNLNHDAMYWYRQDPGQGLRLIYYSQIVNDFQKGDIAEGYSVSREKKESFPLTVTSAQKNPTAFYLCASSGGLNTEAFFGQGTRLTVV.

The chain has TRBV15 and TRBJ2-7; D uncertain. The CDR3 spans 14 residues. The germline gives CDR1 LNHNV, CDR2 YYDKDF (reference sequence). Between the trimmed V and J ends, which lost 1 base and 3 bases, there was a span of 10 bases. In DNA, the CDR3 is TGTGCCACCAGCAGAGGTGGGCAGAGCTACGAGCAGTACTTC. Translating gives CATSRGGQSYEQYF.

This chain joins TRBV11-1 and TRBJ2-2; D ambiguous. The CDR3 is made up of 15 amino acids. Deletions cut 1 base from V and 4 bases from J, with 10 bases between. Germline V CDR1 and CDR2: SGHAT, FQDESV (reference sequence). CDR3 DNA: TGTGCCAGCAGCTTAGTTCTGTGGGCCACCGGGGAGCTGTTTTTT. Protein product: CASSLVLWATGELFF.

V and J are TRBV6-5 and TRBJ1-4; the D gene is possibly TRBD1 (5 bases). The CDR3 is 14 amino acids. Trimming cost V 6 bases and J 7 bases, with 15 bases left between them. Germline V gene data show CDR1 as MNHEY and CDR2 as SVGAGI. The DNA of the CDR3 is TGTGCCAGCAGCCCCGGGAGGGGTGGTGAAAAACTGTTTTTT. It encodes CASSPGRGGEKLFF.

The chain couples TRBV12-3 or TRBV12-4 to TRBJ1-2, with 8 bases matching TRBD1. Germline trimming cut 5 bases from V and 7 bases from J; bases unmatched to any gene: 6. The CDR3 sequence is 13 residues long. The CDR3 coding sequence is TGTGCCAGCAGTCTCAGGGGGCTCCGTGGCTACACCTTC. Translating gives CASSLRGLRGYTF.

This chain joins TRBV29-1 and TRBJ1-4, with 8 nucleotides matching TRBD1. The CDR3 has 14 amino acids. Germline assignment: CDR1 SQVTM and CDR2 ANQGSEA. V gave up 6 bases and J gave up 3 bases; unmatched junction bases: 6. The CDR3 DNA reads TGCAGCGTGAGTCAGGGGGCGGCTAATGAAAAACTGTTTTTT. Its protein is CSVSQGAANEKLFF.

DNA of the CDR3: TGCGCCAGCAGCTTGAGCCTTCCGGGACTCAATGAGCAGTTCTTC. Translation gives CASSLSLPGLNEQFF. The rearrangement links TRBV5-1 to TRBJ2-1, with a weak D call TRBD2 (6 bases). CDR1 and CDR2 (germline): SGHRS, YFSETQ. The CDR3 length is 15 residues. V gave up 1 base and J gave up 6 bases, with 14 bases separating them.

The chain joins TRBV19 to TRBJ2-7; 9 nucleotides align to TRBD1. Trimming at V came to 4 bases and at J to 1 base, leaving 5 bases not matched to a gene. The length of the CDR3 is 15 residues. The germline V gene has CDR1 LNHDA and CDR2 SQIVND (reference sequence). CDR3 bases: TGTGCCAGTAGTAATGTAGGGACAGGGTCCTACGAGCAGTACTTC. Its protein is CASSNVGTGSYEQYF. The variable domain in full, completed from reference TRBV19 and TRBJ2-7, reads DGGITQSPKYLFRKEGQNVTLSCEQNLNHDAMYWYRQDPGQGLRLIYYSQIVNDFQKGDIAEGYSVSREKKESFPLTVTSAQKNPTAFYLCASSNVGTGSYEQYFGPGTRLTVT.

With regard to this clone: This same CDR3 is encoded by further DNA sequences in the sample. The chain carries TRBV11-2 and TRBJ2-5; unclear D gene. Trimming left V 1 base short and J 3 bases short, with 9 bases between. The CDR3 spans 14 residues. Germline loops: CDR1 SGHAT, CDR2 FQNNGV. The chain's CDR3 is CASSLVGQKETQYF. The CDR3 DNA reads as TGTGCCAGCAGCTTAGTTGGGCAGAAAGAGACCCAGTACTTC.

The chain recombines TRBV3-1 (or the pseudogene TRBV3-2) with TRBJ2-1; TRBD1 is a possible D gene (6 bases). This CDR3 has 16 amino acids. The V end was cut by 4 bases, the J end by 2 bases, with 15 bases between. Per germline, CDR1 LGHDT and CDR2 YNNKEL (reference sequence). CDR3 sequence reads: CASSPAPGEPYNEQFF. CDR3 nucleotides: TGTGCCAGCAGCCCCGCTCCAGGGGAACCCTACAATGAGCAGTTCTTC.

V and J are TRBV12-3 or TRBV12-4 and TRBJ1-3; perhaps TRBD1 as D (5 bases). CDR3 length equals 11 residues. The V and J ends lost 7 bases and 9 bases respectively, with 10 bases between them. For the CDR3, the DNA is TGTGCCAGCACCGGGGGTTCCACCATATATTTT. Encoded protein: CASTGGSTIYF.

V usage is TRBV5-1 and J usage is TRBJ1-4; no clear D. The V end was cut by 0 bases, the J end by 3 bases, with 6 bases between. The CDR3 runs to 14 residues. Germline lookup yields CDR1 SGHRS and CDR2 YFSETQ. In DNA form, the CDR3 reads TGCGCCAGCAGCTTGGGGCAGTCTAATGAAAAACTGTTTTTT. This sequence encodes CASSLGQSNEKLFF.

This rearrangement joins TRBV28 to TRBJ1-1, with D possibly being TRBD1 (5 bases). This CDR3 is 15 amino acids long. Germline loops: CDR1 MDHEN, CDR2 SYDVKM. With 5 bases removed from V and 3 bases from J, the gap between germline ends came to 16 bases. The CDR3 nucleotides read TGTGCCAGCAGTCACCGGGGGGGTAGAGACACTGAAGCTTTCTTT. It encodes CASSHRGGRDTEAFF.

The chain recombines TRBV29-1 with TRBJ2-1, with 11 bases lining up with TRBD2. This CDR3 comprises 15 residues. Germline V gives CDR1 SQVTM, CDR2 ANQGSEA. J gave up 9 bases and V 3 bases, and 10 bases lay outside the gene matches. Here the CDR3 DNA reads TGCAGCGTTGACCCCCTAGCGGGAGGATCCCGTGAGCAGTTCTTC. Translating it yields CSVDPLAGGSREQFF.